This passage covers 19 T cell receptor beta chains from one sample sequenced in a study of PD-L1 blockade in urothelial cancer. Time point here: pretreatment peripheral blood. Sequencing was performed with immunoSEQ multiplex PCR; in TCRdb, only in-frame clones are kept and a portion is missing. The data show approximately 88,000 clones, about 83% seen once. The material was PBMCs, obtained around atezolizumab (anti-PD-L1) treatment. These receptors were taken from a man in his 60s with urothelial cancer.

The chain carries TRBV5-5 and TRBJ2-5; tentatively, D is TRBD2 (5 bases). Germline V lookup: CDR1 SGHKS, CDR2 YYEKEE (reference sequence). V was trimmed by 0 bases and J by 1 base, leaving 7 bases between them. CDR3 length: 14 amino acids. The CDR3 reads CASSLAGSQETQYF. CDR3 coding DNA: TGTGCCAGCAGCTTGGCGGGGAGCCAAGAGACCCAGTACTTC. Filled out from reference TRBV5-5 and TRBJ2-5, the complete variable domain reads DAGVTQSPTHLIKTRGQQVTLRCSPISGHKSVSWYQQVLGQGPQFIFQYYEKEERGRGNFPDRFSARQFPNYSSELNVNALLLGDSALYLCASSLAGSQETQYFGPGTRLLVL.

This chain connects TRBV5-1 to TRBJ2-5; the match to TRBD2 covers 9 bases. Germline-derived CDR1 and CDR2 are SGHRS and YFSETQ. The CDR3 length is 16 residues. The ends lost 1 base at V and 5 bases at J; junction bases unmatched: 9. This CDR3 is CASSLFLAGGRETQYF. CDR3 bases: TGCGCCAGCAGCTTGTTTCTCGCGGGGGGGCGGGAGACCCAGTACTTC. Based on the CDR3 plus reference TRBV5-1 and TRBJ2-5, the full variable domain is KAGVTQTPRYLIKTRGQQVTLSCSPISGHRSVSWYQQTPGQGLQFLFEYFSETQRNKGNFPGRFSGRQFSNSRSEMNVSTLELGDSALYLCASSLFLAGGRETQYFGPGTRLLVL.

This sequence joins TRBV2 and TRBJ2-1, with 10 bases that match TRBD2. Germline V lookup: CDR1 SNHLY, CDR2 FYNNEI. Trimming took 3 bases from V and 3 from J; bases not matched to a gene: 5. The CDR3 totals 16 residues. In DNA form, the CDR3 reads TGTGCCAGCAGTGACCCTAGCGGGAGAGTCTACAATGAGCAGTTCTTC. This encodes CASSDPSGRVYNEQFF.

V is TRBV6-1 and J is TRBJ1-5, with D perhaps TRBD1 (5 bases). Germline V gives CDR1 MNHNS, CDR2 SASEGT. Trimming cost V 5 bases and J 4 bases, with 15 bases left between them. This CDR3 spans 15 amino acids. CDR3 sequence: CASSPTGGFNQPQHF. CDR3 nucleotide sequence: TGTGCCAGCAGTCCAACGGGGGGTTTTAATCAGCCCCAGCATTTT.

This clone was detected only a few times. This chain uses TRBV6-1 with TRBJ2-4, with 9 bases that match TRBD1. Trimming cost V 7 bases and J 8 bases; bases outside gene matches: 6. Germline V gene sequence: CDR1 MNHNS, CDR2 SASEGT. The CDR3 sequence is 13 residues long. The CDR3, as DNA: TGTGCCAGCAAGACAGGGGGGGATGACATTCAGTACTTC. Translating it yields CASKTGGDDIQYF.

V is TRBV7-8 and J is TRBJ2-5, with D perhaps matching TRBD2 (6 bases). Deletions cut 0 bases from V and 9 bases from J, with 14 bases between. Germline values: CDR1 SGHVS, CDR2 FQNEAQ. The CDR3 is made up of 14 amino acids. The CDR3 DNA follows: TGTGCCAGCAGCTTAGCGCAACTAGCAAGGGCCCAGTACTTC. This codes for CASSLAQLARAQYF.

This sequence joins TRBV6-1 and TRBJ2-7; TRBD2 aligns across 10 bases. The CDR3 is 15 amino acids. Germline CDR1 MNHNS, CDR2 SASEGT. V shed 3 bases, J shed 4 bases, and the junction held 6 bases outside the gene matches. For the CDR3, the DNA is TGTGCCAGCAGTGATTTTTCTAGCGGGAGTTACGAGCAGTACTTC. The encoded protein is CASSDFSSGSYEQYF.

The gene calls are TRBV19 and TRBJ1-5; D perhaps matches TRBD1 (5 bases). The length of the CDR3 is 15 residues. With 2 bases removed from V and 7 bases from J, the gap between germline ends came to 15 bases. CDR1 and CDR2 from the germline V gene are LNHDA and SQIVND (reference sequence). The chain's CDR3 is CASSITMTARQPQHF. DNA for the CDR3: TGTGCCAGTAGTATAACGATGACAGCTCGCCAGCCCCAGCATTTT.

The chain recombines TRBV6-5 with TRBJ2-2; 9 bases are shared with TRBD2. The CDR3 sequence is 15 residues long. Germline V gene lookup returns CDR1 MNHEY and CDR2 SVGAGI. V shed 7 bases and J 3 bases; nucleotides not matched to a gene: 6. The CDR3 nucleotides read TGTGCCAGCACCACGACTAGCGGATACACCGGGGAGCTGTTTTTT. It encodes CASTTTSGYTGELFF.

The rearrangement links TRBV2 to TRBJ1-1; 10 bases match TRBD1. Germline V gene sequence: CDR1 SNHLY, CDR2 FYNNEI. With 9 bases clipped from V and 0 bases from J, the junction kept 13 bases outside the gene matches. The CDR3 contains 17 residues. The CDR3 region is CARAMRQGANLNTEAFF. DNA for the CDR3: TGTGCCAGAGCAATGCGACAGGGGGCTAATTTGAACACTGAAGCTTTCTTT.

This chain uses TRBV7-3 with TRBJ2-1, with TRBD2 matching 10 bases. With V trimmed by 1 base and J by 8 bases, 5 bases remained unmatched. Germline values: CDR1 SGHTA, CDR2 FQGTGA. CDR3 length: 15 amino acids. The CDR3 spells CASSLKAGGPYEQFF. Written as DNA, the CDR3 is TGTGCCAGCAGCTTAAAAGCGGGGGGGCCGTATGAGCAGTTCTTC.

This clone was counted only a few times. The V and J genes are TRBV4-2 and TRBJ2-7; maybe TRBD2 (5 bases). Germline-derived CDR1 and CDR2 are LGHNA and YNFKEQ. This CDR3 region has 14 residues. V was trimmed by 1 base and J by 3 bases, leaving 10 bases between them. This CDR3 is CASSQVSSSYEQYF. The CDR3 nucleotides read TGTGCCAGCAGCCAAGTATCTAGCAGCTACGAGCAGTACTTC.

The chain joins TRBV7-2 to TRBJ2-7; D is perhaps TRBD1 (8 bases). Trimming cost V 1 base and J 3 bases, with 10 bases left between them. The CDR3 spans 14 residues. CDR1 SGHTA and CDR2 FQGNSA come from the germline V gene. DNA for the CDR3: TGTGCCAGCAGCTTAGACAGGGGGGGCTACGAGCAGTACTTC. As protein: CASSLDRGGYEQYF.

The rearrangement uses TRBV11-2 and TRBJ2-7, with 8 bases fitting TRBD2. The germline CDR1 and CDR2 sequences are SGHAT and FQNNGV. V shed 5 bases, J shed 2 bases, and the junction held 8 bases outside the gene matches. The CDR3 has 15 residues. This CDR3 reads CASSTPGGGTYEQYF. The CDR3 coding sequence is TGTGCCAGCAGCACTCCGGGAGGGGGGACCTACGAGCAGTACTTC.

This chain connects TRBV5-6 to TRBJ1-2; D is undetermined. The germline CDR1 and CDR2 sequences are SGHDT and YYEEEE. The CDR3 runs to 14 residues. Trimming stripped 4 bases from V and 0 bases from J, with 10 bases between. The CDR3 sequence: CASSPPAANYGYTF. The CDR3 DNA sequence: TGTGCCAGCAGCCCCCCTGCGGCTAACTATGGCTACACCTTC.

The chain uses TRBV7-2 and TRBJ2-7, with D perhaps matching TRBD1 (5 bases). V lost 0 bases to trimming and J lost 6 bases, with 9 bases between them. Germline values: CDR1 SGHTA, CDR2 FQGNSA. CDR3 length: 13 residues. The CDR3 reads CASSLALTAEQYF. The CDR3 region has the DNA TGTGCCAGCAGCTTAGCCCTGACAGCCGAGCAGTACTTC.

The chain uses TRBV19 and TRBJ2-7, with 9 bases that match TRBD2. Trimming removed 6 bases from V and 2 bases from J; junction bases left unmatched: 5. The CDR3 sequence is 14 residues long. The V gene's germline CDR1 is LNHDA and CDR2 SQIVND (reference sequence). DNA for the CDR3: TGTGCCAGTAGGACTAGCGGACAAACCTACGAGCAGTACTTC. Protein product: CASRTSGQTYEQYF.

The chain recombines TRBV6-5 with TRBJ1-2; D not certain. Trimming cost V 2 bases and J 4 bases, with 8 bases left between them. The CDR3 totals 13 residues. Germline loops: CDR1 MNHEY, CDR2 SVGAGI. CDR3 loop: CASSYVGVYGYTF. CDR3 nucleotide sequence: TGTGCCAGCAGTTACGTCGGGGTCTATGGCTACACCTTC.

Here the CDR3 reads CASSWVTGVKDTQYF. The CDR3 coding sequence is TGTGCCAGCTCATGGGTGACAGGCGTTAAGGATACGCAGTATTTT. The chain carries TRBV18 and TRBJ2-3, with D tentatively TRBD1 (6 bases). Germline loops: CDR1 KGHSH, CDR2 LQKENI. Trimming shortened V by 5 bases and J by 6 bases, and 18 bases separated the two germline ends. The CDR3 totals 15 residues.